The clone carrying this T cell receptor beta chain was seen just once. CDR1 is SGHDN, CDR2 FVKESK, per germline. CDR3 length equals 14 residues. The germline V and J ends were trimmed by 6 bases and 1 base, with 13 bases remaining between them. The data derive from a study of blood T cell repertoires in COVID-19. Study details: T cells, B-cell-depleted T cells, or PBMCs supplied cDNA or gDNA.

Per the study methods: Nucleated cell counts were estimated from reference gene primer amplification. Measured with immunoSEQ multiplex PCR; TCRdb has only the in-frame clones, and not every one. That table gives V, J and clone size, and the DNA gave D and trimming. The sample includes some 260,000 clones, just over 85% of them seen just once. This chain links TRBV14 with TRBJ2-7; D is unresolved. Sequencing input: peripheral blood. The receptor was isolated from a man at least 80 years old with acute or convalescent COVID-19. The CDR3 loop is CASSPVMSSYEQYF. The CDR3 DNA follows: TGTGCCAGCAGTCCGGTCATGAGTTCCTACGAGCAGTACTTC.